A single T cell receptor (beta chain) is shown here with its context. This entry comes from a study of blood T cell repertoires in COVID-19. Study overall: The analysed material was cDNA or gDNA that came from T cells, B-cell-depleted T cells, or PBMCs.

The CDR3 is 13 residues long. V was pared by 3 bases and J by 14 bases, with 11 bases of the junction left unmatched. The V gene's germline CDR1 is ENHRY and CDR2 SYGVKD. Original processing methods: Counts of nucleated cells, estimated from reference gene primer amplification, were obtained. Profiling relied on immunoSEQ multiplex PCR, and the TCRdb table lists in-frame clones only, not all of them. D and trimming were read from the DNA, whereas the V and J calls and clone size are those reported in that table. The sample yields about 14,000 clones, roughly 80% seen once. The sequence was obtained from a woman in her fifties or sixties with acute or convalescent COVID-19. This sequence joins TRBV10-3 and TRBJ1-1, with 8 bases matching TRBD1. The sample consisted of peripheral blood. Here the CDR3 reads CAISDQQGDRCFF. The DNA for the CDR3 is TGTGCCATCAGTGACCAACAAGGGGACAGGTGCTTCTTT.